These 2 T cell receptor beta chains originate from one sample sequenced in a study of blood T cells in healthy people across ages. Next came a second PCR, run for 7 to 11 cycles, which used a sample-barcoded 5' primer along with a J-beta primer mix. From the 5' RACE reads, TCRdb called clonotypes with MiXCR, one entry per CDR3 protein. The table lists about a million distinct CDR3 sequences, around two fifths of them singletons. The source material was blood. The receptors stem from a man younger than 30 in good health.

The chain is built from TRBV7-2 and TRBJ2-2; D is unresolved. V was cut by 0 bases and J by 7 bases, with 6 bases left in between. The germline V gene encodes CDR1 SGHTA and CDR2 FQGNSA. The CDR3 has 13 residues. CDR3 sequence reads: CASSLAAFGELFF. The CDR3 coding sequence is TGTGCCAGCAGCTTAGCGGCTTTCGGGGAGCTGTTTTTT.

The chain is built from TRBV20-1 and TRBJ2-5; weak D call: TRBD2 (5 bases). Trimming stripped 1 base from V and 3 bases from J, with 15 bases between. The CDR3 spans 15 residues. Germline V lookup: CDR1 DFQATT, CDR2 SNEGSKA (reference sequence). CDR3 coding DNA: TGCAGTGCTAGAGCTGTGGAGGCGGAAAAAGAGACCCAGTACTTC. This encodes CSARAVEAEKETQYF.